This is a list of T cell receptor beta chains from one sample in a study of blood T cell repertoires in COVID-19. This table comes from immunoSEQ multiplex PCR, and its TCRdb copy is limited to in-frame clones, with some not included. The table records roughly 150,000 clones, around 75% of them present only once. Sequenced input: peripheral blood. These receptors all come from a woman at least 80 years old with acute or convalescent COVID-19. Each CDR3 is given with its conserved first and last residue. Fields, in order: D gene, J gene, CDR3 length, V gene, clone size, CDR3 DNA, CDR3 protein. D genes are given only for firm matches. Clone size, where shown, is once, few, many, or a class for clones that have expanded.

TRBD1,TRBJ1-2,15,TRBV27,few,TGTGCCAGCACTTCGGCAGGGGGAGGTAGCTATGGCTACACCTTC,CASTSAGGGSYGYTF
TRBD2,TRBJ2-3,15,TRBV29-1,once,TGCAGCGTTGAACCTCTAGCGGGGAGCACAGATACGCAGTATTTT,CSVEPLAGSTDTQYF
TRBD1,TRBJ2-3,16,TRBV2,few,TGTGCCAGCAGTACCGGGACAGGATTCAGCACAGATACGCAGTATTTT,CASSTGTGFSTDTQYF
NA,TRBJ1-1,11,TRBV30,NA,TGTGCCTGGAGGGAGGAATCTGAAGCTTTCTTT,CAWREESEAFF
NA,TRBJ2-1,14,TRBV5-1,NA,TGCGCCAGCAGCTACGGGACACGTCCCAATGAGCAGTTCTTC,CASSYGTRPNEQFF
TRBD2,TRBJ2-5,14,TRBV18,NA,TGTGCCAGCTCAACCGGGACTAGCGTAGAGACCCAGTACTTC,CASSTGTSVETQYF
NA,TRBJ1-1,10,TRBV29-1,NA,TGCAGCGCTCAGTACACTGAAGCTTTCTTT,CSAQYTEAFF
TRBD1,TRBJ1-5,14,TRBV20-1,NA,TGCAGTGCTACTGACAGGGGTGGCAATCAGCCCCAGCATTTT,CSATDRGGNQPQHF
NA,TRBJ1-5,15,TRBV10-3,few,TGTGCCATCAGTGAGTCTAATGAGAACGGTCAGCCCCAGCATTTT,CAISESNENGQPQHF
TRBD2,TRBJ2-1,14,TRBV10-2,NA,TGCGCCAGCAGTTCCGGGACTACCTACAATGAGCAGTTCTTC,CASSSGTTYNEQFF
NA,TRBJ1-1,15,TRBV2,NA,TGTGCCAGCAGTGACGGAGGGGCGATGAACACTGAAGCTTTCTTT,CASSDGGAMNTEAFF
TRBD2,TRBJ2-2,17,TRBV5-1,NA,TGCGCCAGCAGCTTGGGATCTAGCGGGAGCGGGACCGGGGAGCTGTTTTTT,CASSLGSSGSGTGELFF
TRBD1,TRBJ1-6,14,TRBV5-3,NA,TGTGCCAGTCGATACAGGGGCAGTTTTTCACCCCTCCACTTT,CASRYRGSFSPLHF
NA,TRBJ2-2,14,TRBV7-8,NA,TGTGCCAGCAGCTTAGCCCTCAACACCGGGGAGCTGTTTTTT,CASSLALNTGELFF
TRBD1,TRBJ1-2,14,TRBV30,NA,TGTGCCTGGAGCTTCAGGGGGACTAACTATGGCTACACCTTC,CAWSFRGTNYGYTF
TRBD2,TRBJ2-4,16,TRBV28,NA,TGTGCCAGCAGTTTAGCGGGGGGGGCGGCCAAAAACATTCAGTACTTC,CASSLAGGAAKNIQYF
TRBD1,TRBJ1-1,18,TRBV5-1,few,TGCGCCAGCAGCTTGGTGGGGACAGGGGGCCCGGCAGGAACTGAAGCTTTCTTT,CASSLVGTGGPAGTEAFF
NA,TRBJ1-5,17,TRBV5-3,NA,TGTGCCAGAAGCTTCGATCGGGGAATCTATAGCAATCAGCCCCAGCATTTT,CARSFDRGIYSNQPQHF
TRBD1,TRBJ1-1,13,TRBV18,NA,TGTGCCAGCTCATCCGACAGGGATACTGAAGCTTTCTTT,CASSSDRDTEAFF
NA,TRBJ2-5,18,TRBV28,NA,TGTGCCAGCAGTACGAGTGTGGGCCTTGGCTCGTTCCAAGAGACCCAGTACTTC,CASSTSVGLGSFQETQYF
NA,TRBJ1-1,13,TRBV19,NA,TGTGCCAGTAGCGATCGCGGGTTCACTGAAGCTTTCTTT,CASSDRGFTEAFF
TRBD1,TRBJ2-2,16,TRBV19,NA,TGTGCCAGTAGCCAATCCGGGACAGGGGCGACCGGGGAGCTGTTTTTT,CASSQSGTGATGELFF
NA,TRBJ2-7,15,TRBV9,NA,TGTGCCAGCAGCGTAGCTGCGGTAGCGGAGTACGAGCAGTACTTC,CASSVAAVAEYEQYF
NA,TRBJ1-2,13,TRBV27,once,TGTGCCAGCAGTTTCCAGGGATATTATGGCTACACCTTC,CASSFQGYYGYTF
NA,TRBJ1-1,11,TRBV30,NA,TGTGCCTGGAGTCTCCGACAGGAAGCTTTCTTT,CAWSLRQEAFF
TRBD2,TRBJ2-7,17,TRBV5-1,NA,TGCGCCAGCAGCTCCCACCCCCTAGCGGGGGGTATCCTCGAGCAGTACTTC,CASSSHPLAGGILEQYF
NA,TRBJ2-3,10,TRBV19,NA,TGTGCCAGTGGGCGCGATACGCAGTATTTT,CASGRDTQYF
NA,TRBJ2-1,14,TRBV5-1,NA,TGCGCCAGCAGCCAAGGGACAACTCCCAATGAGCAGTTCTTC,CASSQGTTPNEQFF
TRBD1,TRBJ1-2,15,TRBV3-1/TRBV3-2,NA,TGTGCCAGCAGCCAAGATCGACAGGGGAGATATGGCTACACCTTC,CASSQDRQGRYGYTF
NA,TRBJ2-7,14,TRBV28,NA,TGTGCCAGCAGGACTGGGATTGACGGGGGCGAGCAGTACTTC,CASRTGIDGGEQYF
NA,TRBJ2-7,16,TRBV6-2/TRBV6-3,NA,TGTGCCAGCAGCCCTAGACAGGCGGGGGACACCTACGAGCAGTACTTC,CASSPRQAGDTYEQYF
TRBD1,TRBJ1-2,12,TRBV30,few,TGTGCCTGGAGGGACAGGGATTATGGCTACACCTTC,CAWRDRDYGYTF
TRBD2,TRBJ2-1,16,TRBV14,NA,TGTGCCAGCAGCCCGCCCCTAGCGGGGGGCGGGGATGAGCAGTTCTTC,CASSPPLAGGGDEQFF
NA,TRBJ1-4,15,TRBV30,NA,TGTGCCTGGACCAAAAAGGGGTCGGGTAGTGAAAAACTGTTTTTT,CAWTKKGSGSEKLFF
NA,TRBJ1-2,16,TRBV20-1,NA,TGCAGTGCTAGTCTCCTCGACAGGACTCGGGGCTATGGCTACACCTTC,CSASLLDRTRGYGYTF
NA,TRBJ2-5,15,TRBV3-1/TRBV3-2,once,TGTGCCAGCAGCCGCCGACCAGCGGGCGAAGAGACCCAGTACTTC,CASSRRPAGEETQYF
NA,TRBJ2-5,13,TRBV11-2,NA,TGTGCCAGCAGCTTAACACCTCAAGAGACCCAGTACTTC,CASSLTPQETQYF
NA,TRBJ1-1,13,TRBV14,few,TGTGCCAGCAGCCAGTTCATGAACACTGAAGCTTTCTTT,CASSQFMNTEAFF
NA,TRBJ1-2,13,TRBV28,NA,TGTGCCACCACGACTCTTCCTAACTATGGCTACACCTTC,CATTTLPNYGYTF
NA,TRBJ1-6,15,TRBV12-2,NA,TGTGCAAGTCGCTTAGCGGACAGGGACAATTCACCCCTCCACTTT,CASRLADRDNSPLHF
TRBD2,TRBJ2-1,17,TRBV3-1/TRBV3-2,NA,TGTGCCAGCAGCCAAGATATCCCTAGCGGGGGGAACAATGAGCAGTTCTTC,CASSQDIPSGGNNEQFF
NA,TRBJ1-4,15,TRBV19,once,TGTGCCAGTAGTATACTGGCCGCAACTAATGAAAAACTGTTTTTT,CASSILAATNEKLFF
TRBD2,TRBJ2-3,15,TRBV6-1,few,TGTGCCAGCAGTGATCTAGCGGGGAGCACAGATACGCAGTATTTT,CASSDLAGSTDTQYF
TRBD1,TRBJ1-5,18,TRBV6-1,once,TGTGCCAGCAGTGTTACCGGGACAGGGCTGGATAGCAATCAGCCCCAGCATTTT,CASSVTGTGLDSNQPQHF
NA,TRBJ1-2,12,TRBV19,NA,TGTGCCAGTATTCCGAGAGGATATGGCTACACCTTC,CASIPRGYGYTF